The sequence of this TCR beta chain was determined in a study of T cell changes during pregnancy in multiple sclerosis. Assay used: immunoSEQ multiplex PCR; TCRdb lists only in-frame clones, some missing. The sample includes approximately 80,000 clones, 85% to 95% of them seen just once. Trimming removed 2 bases at V and 5 bases at J, with 9 bases between. Germline CDR1 reads SGHTA; CDR2 reads FQGTGA. This CDR3 comprises 13 residues. This TCR derives from a female donor in good health, enrolled as a control in a pregnancy study. The sample was peripheral blood, taken in the second trimester of pregnancy. V and J are TRBV7-3 and TRBJ1-1, with D maybe TRBD1 (6 bases). Written as DNA, the CDR3 is TGTGCCAGCAGCTTATCAGGGGAGACTGAAGCTTTCTTT. Translated, it gives CASSLSGETEAFF.